This T cell receptor beta chain was sequenced in a study of naive and memory T cell subsets. General study findings and limits: Naive and memory subsets had different power law exponents for TCR abundance. From naive to CM, EM and EMRA, diversity decreased and Gini increased. A few larger clonotypes appeared in naive repertoires, especially CD8, possibly memory cells re-expressing CD45RA. In naive cells, over 85% of TCR sequences were seen only once.

Germline-derived CDR1 and CDR2 are SGHTA and FQGNSA. CDR3 length: 14 residues. Trimming removed 4 bases from V and 8 bases from J; junction bases left unmatched: 8. Both TRBC1 and TRBC2 were covered by a beta constant-region primer of two equimolar oligonucleotides. Four rounds of PCR amplified the ligated cDNA using nested alpha and beta constant-region primers plus SP2. TCRdb ran MiXCR on the UMI-ligation and nested PCR reads and lists one entry per CDR3 protein. The table has roughly 99,000 distinct CDR3 sequences, around 11% seen once. Four subsets defined by CD45RA and CD27 were sorted after CD3, CD4, CD8 and live/dead staining. This clonotype was counted ten times or more. Its antigen is as yet unknown.

The sample consisted of naive CD4+ T cells from blood. This clonotype was sampled from a human donor in good health. This rearrangement joins TRBV7-2 to TRBJ2-1; 7 nucleotides match TRBD1. In nucleotides, the CDR3 is TGTGCCAGCAGCTCCAGACAGGGCGGCCATGAGCAGTTCTTC. This encodes CASSSRQGGHEQFF.